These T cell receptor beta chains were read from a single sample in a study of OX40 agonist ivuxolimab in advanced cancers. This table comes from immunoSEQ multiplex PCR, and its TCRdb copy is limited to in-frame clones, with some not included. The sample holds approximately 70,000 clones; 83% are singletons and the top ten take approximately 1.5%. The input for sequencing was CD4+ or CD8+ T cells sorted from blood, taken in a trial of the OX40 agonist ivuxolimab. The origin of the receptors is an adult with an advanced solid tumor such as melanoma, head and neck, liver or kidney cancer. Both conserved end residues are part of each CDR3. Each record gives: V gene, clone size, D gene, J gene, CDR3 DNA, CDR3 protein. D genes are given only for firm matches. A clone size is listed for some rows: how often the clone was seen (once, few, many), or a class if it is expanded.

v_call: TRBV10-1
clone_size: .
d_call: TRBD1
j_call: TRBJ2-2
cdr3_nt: TGCGCCAGCAGCCGGGACAGGGGGAGCACCGGGGAGCTGTTTTTT
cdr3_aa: CASSRDRGSTGELFF

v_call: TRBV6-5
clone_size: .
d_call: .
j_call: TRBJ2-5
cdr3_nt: TGTGCCAGCAGTTACTCCTCGTCGGCGGAGACCCAGTACTTC
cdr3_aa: CASSYSSSAETQYF

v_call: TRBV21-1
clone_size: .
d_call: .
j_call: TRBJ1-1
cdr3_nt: TGTGCCAGCAGCAGGAAAGGCGTTGAAGCTTTCTTT
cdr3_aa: CASSRKGVEAFF

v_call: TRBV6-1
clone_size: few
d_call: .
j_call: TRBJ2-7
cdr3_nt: TGTGCCAGCAGTGAAGCTGTACAAGGACTGCCCTACGAGCAGTACTTC
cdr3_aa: CASSEAVQGLPYEQYF

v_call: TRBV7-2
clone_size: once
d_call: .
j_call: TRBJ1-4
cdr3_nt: TGTGCCAGCAGTAGACTCCCAGAGGCTAATGAAAAACTGTTTTTT
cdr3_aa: CASSRLPEANEKLFF

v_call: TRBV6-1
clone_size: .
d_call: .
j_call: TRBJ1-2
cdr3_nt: TGTGCCAGCAGTGAAACGGGCGGTCCGGCCTTC
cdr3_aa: CASSETGGPAF

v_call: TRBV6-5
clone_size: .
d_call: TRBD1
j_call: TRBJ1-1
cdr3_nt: TGTGCCAGCAGTCCTCAGACAGGGGCGAGCACTGAAGCTTTCTTT
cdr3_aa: CASSPQTGASTEAFF

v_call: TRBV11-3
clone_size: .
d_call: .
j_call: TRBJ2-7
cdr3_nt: TGTGCCAGCAGCCACAGCCCCCCCCCATTGGGCGAGCAGTACTTC
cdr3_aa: CASSHSPPPLGEQYF

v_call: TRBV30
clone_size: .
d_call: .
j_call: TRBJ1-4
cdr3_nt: TGTGCCTGGGCCTCCACAGCCAATACTAATGAAAAACTGTTTTTT
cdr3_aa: CAWASTANTNEKLFF

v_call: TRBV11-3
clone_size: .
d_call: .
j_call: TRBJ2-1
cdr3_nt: TGTGCCAGCAGCTTAGGTGCTAGCTCCTACAATGAGCAGTTCTTC
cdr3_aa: CASSLGASSYNEQFF

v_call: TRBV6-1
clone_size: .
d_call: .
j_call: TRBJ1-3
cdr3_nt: TGTGCCAGCAGTGAAGCGTGGGGTTTCCCTGGAAACACCATATATTTT
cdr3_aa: CASSEAWGFPGNTIYF

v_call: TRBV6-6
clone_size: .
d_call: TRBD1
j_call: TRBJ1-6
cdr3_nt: TGTGCCAGCACCCCAGGGGGGTTAAGTTCACCCCTCCACTTT
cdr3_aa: CASTPGGLSSPLHF

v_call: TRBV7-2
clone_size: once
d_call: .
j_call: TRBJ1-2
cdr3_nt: TGTGCCAGCAGCCCAATAGGGGGGGATGGCTACACCTTC
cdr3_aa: CASSPIGGDGYTF

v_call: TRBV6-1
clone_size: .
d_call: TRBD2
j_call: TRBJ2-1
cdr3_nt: TGTGCCAGCAGTGAAAGGCCGGTCGGGACTAGCGGCAATGAGCAGTTCTTC
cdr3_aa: CASSERPVGTSGNEQFF

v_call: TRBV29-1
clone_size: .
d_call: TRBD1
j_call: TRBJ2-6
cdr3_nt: TGCAGCGTTGCGGGGCAGGGGGCTACTGGGGCCAACGTCCTGACTTTC
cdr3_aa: CSVAGQGATGANVLTF

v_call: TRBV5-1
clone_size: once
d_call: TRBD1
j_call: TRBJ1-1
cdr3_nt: TGCGCCAGCAGCGTCCTTCGGACAGGGAATAACGCTTTCTTT
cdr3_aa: CASSVLRTGNNAFF

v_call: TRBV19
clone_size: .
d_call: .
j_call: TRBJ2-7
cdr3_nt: TGTGCCAGTAGTACTGGGGCAGCCTTGGAGCAGTACTTC
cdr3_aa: CASSTGAALEQYF

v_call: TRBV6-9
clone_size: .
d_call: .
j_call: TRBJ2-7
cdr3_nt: TGTGCCAGGGACAGCTCCTACGAGCAGTACTTC
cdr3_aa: CARDSSYEQYF

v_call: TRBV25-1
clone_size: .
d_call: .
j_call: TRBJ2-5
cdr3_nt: TGTGCCAGCAGTGAGCTAAAACCGGGACGAAGGGAACGGGAGACCCAGTACTTC
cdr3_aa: CASSELKPGRRERETQYF

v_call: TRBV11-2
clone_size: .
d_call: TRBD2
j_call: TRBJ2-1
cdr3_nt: TGTGCCAGCAGCTTAAGGGGACTAGCGGGGGGATCCTACAATGAGCAGTTCTTC
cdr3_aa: CASSLRGLAGGSYNEQFF

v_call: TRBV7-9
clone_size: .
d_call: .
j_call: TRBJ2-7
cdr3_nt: TGTGCCAGCAGCTCGATAGGCAGCCAGGGGAAGCAGTACTTC
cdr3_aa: CASSSIGSQGKQYF

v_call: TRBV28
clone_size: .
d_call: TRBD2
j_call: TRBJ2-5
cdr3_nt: TGTGCCAGCAGGACCGGGGCTAGCGGGGGGAAGGAGACCCAGTACTTC
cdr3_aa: CASRTGASGGKETQYF

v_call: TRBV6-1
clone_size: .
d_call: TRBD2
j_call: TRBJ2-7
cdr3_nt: TGTGCCAGCAGTGGCGAAGAGCGGGGGGGCGTTTGGAGGTCCTACGAGCAGTACTTC
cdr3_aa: CASSGEERGGVWRSYEQYF

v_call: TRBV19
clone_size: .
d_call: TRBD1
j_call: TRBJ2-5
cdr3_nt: TGTGCCAGTACCCTCGGGACAGGGGGATCGGAGACCCAGTACTTC
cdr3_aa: CASTLGTGGSETQYF

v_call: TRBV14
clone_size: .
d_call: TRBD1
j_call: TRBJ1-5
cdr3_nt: TGTGCCAGCAGCCAGGACAGGGTAGGGCCCCAGCATTTT
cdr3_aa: CASSQDRVGPQHF

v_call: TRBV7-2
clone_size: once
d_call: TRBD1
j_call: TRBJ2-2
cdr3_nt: TGTGCCAGCAGCCCGCCCGCCAGGGGGCGGCCCACCGGGGAGCTGTTTTTT
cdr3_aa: CASSPPARGRPTGELFF

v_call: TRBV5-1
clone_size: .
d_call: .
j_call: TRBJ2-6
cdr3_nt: TGCGCCAGCAGGGGGGGGCGGACGGGCTCTGGGGCCAACGTCCTGACTTTC
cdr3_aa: CASRGGRTGSGANVLTF

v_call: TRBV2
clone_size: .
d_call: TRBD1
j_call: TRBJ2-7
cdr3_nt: TGTGCCAGTACAGACAGGGGACACTCCTACGAGCAGTACTTC
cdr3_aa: CASTDRGHSYEQYF

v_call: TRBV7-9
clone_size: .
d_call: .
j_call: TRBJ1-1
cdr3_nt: TGTGCCAGCAGCTTGCAGGGGCGAAACACTGAAGCTTTCTTT
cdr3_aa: CASSLQGRNTEAFF

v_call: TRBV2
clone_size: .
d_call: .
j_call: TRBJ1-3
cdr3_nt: TGTGCCAGCAACAGGGCCCAATCTGGAAACACCATATATTTT
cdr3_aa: CASNRAQSGNTIYF

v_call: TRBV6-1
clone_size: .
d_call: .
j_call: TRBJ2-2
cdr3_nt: TGTGCCAGCAGCGGAGGGGGCGCGGCCGGGGAGCTGTTTTTT
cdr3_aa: CASSGGGAAGELFF

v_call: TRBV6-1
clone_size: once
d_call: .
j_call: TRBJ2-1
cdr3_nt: TGTGCCAGCAGAGACTACAATGAGCAGTTCTTC
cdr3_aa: CASRDYNEQFF

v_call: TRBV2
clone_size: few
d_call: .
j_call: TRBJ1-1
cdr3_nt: TGTGCCAGCAGAAAAGGACAGAACACTGAAGCTTTCTTT
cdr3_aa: CASRKGQNTEAFF

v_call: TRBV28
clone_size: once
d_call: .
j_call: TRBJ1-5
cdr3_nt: TGTGCCAGCAGTTTGGTCGGGGGATATAGCAATCAGCCCCAGCATTTT
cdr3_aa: CASSLVGGYSNQPQHF

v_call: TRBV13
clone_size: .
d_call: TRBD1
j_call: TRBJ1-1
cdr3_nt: TGTGCCAGCAGCCCCCCGGACAGGGGGCCGAAGGACACTGAAGCTTTCTTT
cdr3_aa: CASSPPDRGPKDTEAFF

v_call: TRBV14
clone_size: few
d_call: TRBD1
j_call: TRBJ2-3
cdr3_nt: TGTGCCAGCAGCCAGGGCGGGACAGGCAGCACAGATACGCAGTATTTT
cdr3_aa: CASSQGGTGSTDTQYF

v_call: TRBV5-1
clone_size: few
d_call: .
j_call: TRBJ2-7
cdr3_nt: TGCGCCAGCAGCCGTGGGCACAGGGATGATCTCGACGAGCAGTACTTC
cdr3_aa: CASSRGHRDDLDEQYF

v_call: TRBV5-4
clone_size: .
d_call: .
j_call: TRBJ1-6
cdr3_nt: TGTGCCAGCAGCTCCCCTCTTATTCCCCTCCACTTT
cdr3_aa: CASSSPLIPLHF

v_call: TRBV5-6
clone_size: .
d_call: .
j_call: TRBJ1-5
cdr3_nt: TGTGCCAGCAGCAAATCGGTTACATATAGCAATCAGCCCCAGCATTTT
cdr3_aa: CASSKSVTYSNQPQHF

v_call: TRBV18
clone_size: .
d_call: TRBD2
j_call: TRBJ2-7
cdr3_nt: TGTGCCAGCTCACCAGCGGGGGGCGAGCAGTACTTC
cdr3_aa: CASSPAGGEQYF

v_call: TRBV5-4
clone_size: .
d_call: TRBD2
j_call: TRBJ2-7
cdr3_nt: TGTGCCAGCAGCGCCCCGGGACTAGCGGGTGAGCAGTACTTC
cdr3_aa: CASSAPGLAGEQYF

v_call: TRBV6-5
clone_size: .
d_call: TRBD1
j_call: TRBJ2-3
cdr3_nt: TGTGCCAGCAGTTGGGGACAGTCTGCTAGCACAGATACGCAGTATTTT
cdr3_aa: CASSWGQSASTDTQYF

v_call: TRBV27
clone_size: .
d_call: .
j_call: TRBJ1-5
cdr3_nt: TGTGCCACCCGGACCTCTAATCAGCCCCAGCATTTT
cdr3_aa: CATRTSNQPQHF

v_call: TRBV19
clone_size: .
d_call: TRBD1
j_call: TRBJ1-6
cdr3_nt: TGTGCCAGTAGCCGGGACAGGGGGAATTCACCCCTCCACTTT
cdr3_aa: CASSRDRGNSPLHF

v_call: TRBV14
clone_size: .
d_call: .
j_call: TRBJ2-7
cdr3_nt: TGTGCCAGCAGCCAGGGCCAGGACAGAATCTCCTACGAGCAGTACTTC
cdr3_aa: CASSQGQDRISYEQYF

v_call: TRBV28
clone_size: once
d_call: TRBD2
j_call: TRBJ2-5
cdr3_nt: TGTGCCAGCAGTTTGGGGATGGGAGGGCCCCAAGAGACCCAGTACTTC
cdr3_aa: CASSLGMGGPQETQYF

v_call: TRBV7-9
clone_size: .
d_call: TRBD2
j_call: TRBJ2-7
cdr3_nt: TGTGCCAGCAGCGGACTAGCGGGGGGTCGGTACGAGCAGTACTTC
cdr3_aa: CASSGLAGGRYEQYF

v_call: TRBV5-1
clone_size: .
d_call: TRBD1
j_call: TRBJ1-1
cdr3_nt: TGCGCCAGCAGCTTGGCGGGGACAGCGAACACTGAAGCTTTCTTT
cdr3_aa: CASSLAGTANTEAFF